What follows is one TCR beta chain and its context. The clone's antigen remains unknown. The sample holds no much larger clone one base away, and base qualities are not on file. The Qiagen DNeasy kit was used to extract genomic DNA both from unsorted PBMCs and from the negatively selected CD4+ and CD8+ fractions. Amplification of TCR beta CDR3 regions was done by immunoSEQ multiplex PCR with primers that anneal to V and J segments. A synthetic immune receptor repertoire was used to minimize amplification bias, and any remaining bias was removed computationally after sequencing. As for how the authors treated the data: Repertoire diversity was quantified as the Shannon entropy index using custom Python scripts. The unsorted, CD4+ and CD8+ repertoires were each analyzed separately, with the exception of combined analyses, where CD4+ and CD8+ sequences were merged in silico. A clone was considered expanded if an increase in frequency of at least 2-fold after treatment relative to C1D1 was found, and a pseudocount of 0.5 was applied to clones undetected at baseline. Singleton clones were defined as clones with 0 or 1 copy at C1D1, and non-singleton clones were defined as clones with 2 or more copies. By matching protein sequences in sorted samples from the same patient, clones expanded in unsorted samples were annotated as CD4+, CD8+ or unknown. Wilcoxon tests on paired samples were used to test changes in diversity from C1D1 to C4D1. TCRdb holds this immuneACCESS table with in-frame rearrangements only. Some clones are missing; in checked studies, unresolved V genes explain under half, and the rest has no known cause. The V and J calls and clone size were taken over from that table, and D and trimming were inferred from the DNA. For this sample the table gives over 20,000 clones, of which about three quarters were detected only once. About a sixth of the sample rests with the top ten.

The data belong to a study of PD-1 blockade in classical Hodgkin lymphoma (dated by TCRdb to 2019 to 2021). Study-level background: Nivolumab dosing was 3 mg/kg intravenously every 2 weeks, continuing until either disease progression or unacceptable toxicity. The study used CyTOF and TCR beta sequencing to define a peripheral blood immune signature of response to PD-1 blockade in classical Hodgkin lymphoma. The paper as a whole reports these results and caveats: The study covered only a single clinical trial cohort, and the causes of the repertoire differences, possibly disease activity or prior therapy, were still not defined. Patients starting nivolumab less than 1 year after ASCT had lower diversity and were excluded from later analyses to avoid confounding by immune reconstitution. Among trial patients, those achieving complete response had baseline diversity similar to that of newly diagnosed patients, while diversity was significantly lower in partial responders and progressors. Baseline TCR diversity was reported to be lower in newly diagnosed patients than in healthy donors, and even lower in relapsed/refractory patients. A significant rise by C4D1 was seen in CD4+ but not CD8+ TCR diversity (p=0.0027 vs p=0.16), with the rise being most apparent in complete responders (p=0.02).

The time point tag for this specimen amounts to: cycle 2 day 1 (C2D1) of nivolumab. Every trial patient had relapsed following autologous stem cell transplantation, and prior brentuximab vedotin exposure was what differed among cohorts A, B and C. The trial cohort included more than 55 patients with relapsed/refractory classical Hodgkin lymphoma, and each patient had a best overall response of complete response, partial response or progressive disease. Single-agent nivolumab was administered to trial patients in the multi-cohort phase II CheckMate 205 trial. Best overall response was determined by an independent review committee according to the 2007 International Working Group response criteria. Trial PBMCs were collected immediately before nivolumab initiation (C1D1) and during therapy at cycle 2 day 1 and cycle 4 day 1. After peripheral blood was drawn into 8 mL Vacutainer Cell Preparation Tubes, PBMCs were isolated by centrifugation and then cryopreserved.

The TCR comes from a human donor with classical Hodgkin lymphoma. Source: peripheral blood mononuclear cells (PBMCs), taken before the second cycle of nivolumab.

The CDR3 region reads CASSLDRSSNEKLFF. The DNA is TGTGCCAGTAGTCTGGACAGGAGCTCTAATGAAAAACTGTTTTTT. The chain is assembled from TRBV19 and TRBJ1-4; 7 of the junction bases match TRBD1. V is trimmed back by 5 bases and J by 3 bases, and the junction contains 6 bases that no gene match accounts for. The germline V gene (reference sequence) gives CDR1 as LNHDA and CDR2 as SQIVND. Reading from cysteine to phenylalanine, the CDR3 counts 15 amino acids. Of the read, only the CDR3 DNA is kept; its 45 bases are in frame from base 1.